This T cell receptor (beta chain) was documented in a study of blood T cells in healthy people across ages. In germline, CDR1 is MNHEY, CDR2 SVGAGI. V shed 6 bases, J shed 6 bases, and the junction held 8 bases outside the gene matches. CDR3 size: 14 residues. A second PCR of 7 to 11 cycles used a sample-barcoded 5' primer and a J-beta primer mix. Sequencing recovered at least 3 million CDR3-containing paired-end reads from each sample. TCRdb recomputed calls from the 5' RACE reads with MiXCR, one row per CDR3 protein. The table records 1.8 million or so distinct CDR3 sequences, about 39% of them present only once.

The rearrangement joins TRBV6-5 to TRBJ2-3, with 8 bases matching TRBD2. The sequence came from a human donor in good health. Sequences were obtained from blood. The CDR3 DNA is TGTGCCAGCAGGGCTGGACTAGCTATGGATACGCAGTATTTT. Protein product: CASRAGLAMDTQYF.